Shown below are 21 T cell receptor beta chains from a single sample sequenced in a study of OX40 agonist ivuxolimab in advanced cancers. TCRdb's copy holds only in-frame clones and misses some; the assay was immunoSEQ multiplex PCR. The table lists 95,000 to 100,000 clones, about 80% of them singletons. Source: CD4+ or CD8+ T cells sorted from blood, taken in a trial of the OX40 agonist ivuxolimab. These receptors originate from an adult with an advanced solid tumor such as melanoma, head and neck, liver or kidney cancer.

Turning to this clone: The sample has other DNA sequences that encode this CDR3 too. The V gene is TRBV9, the J gene TRBJ2-1, with D maybe TRBD2 (5 bases). The CDR3 sequence is 13 residues long. Germline V gene sequence: CDR1 SGDLS, CDR2 YYNGEE. Trimming removed 3 bases at V and 6 bases at J, with 10 bases between. Here the CDR3 reads CASSAVLGNEQFF. As DNA, the CDR3 is TGTGCCAGCAGCGCCGTACTAGGCAATGAGCAGTTCTTC.

V gene TRBV5-8 combines with J gene TRBJ2-1; D is unclear. CDR1 SGHTS and CDR2 YDEGEE come from the germline V gene. There are 12 residues in the CDR3. Trimming removed 4 bases at V and 7 bases at J, with 9 bases between. DNA of the CDR3: TGTGCCAGCAGCCCCTCCGTGAATGAGCAGTTCTTC. Translating gives CASSPSVNEQFF.

In this sample, this clone turned up many times. The rearrangement links TRBV7-2 to TRBJ1-5, with unresolved D. Looked up from germline, CDR1 is SGHTA and CDR2 is FQGNSA. The V end lost 4 bases, the J end lost 6 bases, and 19 bases lay between the germline ends. CDR3 length: 16 amino acids. The DNA of the CDR3 is TGTGCCAGCAGCTCTCACCCATCGGGCGAGGGTCAGCCCCAGCATTTT. Translation gives CASSSHPSGEGQPQHF.

This clone has just a few counts. The CDR3 DNA sequence: TGTGCCAGCAGCCAAGCAAGGGGCGCGGGAACAGATACGCAGTATTTT. It codes for CASSQARGAGTDTQYF. The chain is built from TRBV4-2 and TRBJ2-3; maybe TRBD2 (6 bases). V lost 1 base to trimming and J lost 3 bases, with 14 bases between them. The CDR3 has 16 residues. Per germline, CDR1 LGHNA and CDR2 YNFKEQ.

The V call is TRBV4-3, the J call TRBJ1-4; 8 nucleotides agree with TRBD1. Germline values: CDR1 LGHNA, CDR2 YSLEER. The V segment lost 0 bases and the J segment 10 bases; nucleotides outside the gene matches: 7. The CDR3 has 15 residues. CDR3 amino acids: CASSQEQGVSGKLFF. CDR3 in DNA: TGCGCCAGCAGCCAAGAACAGGGGGTTTCGGGAAAACTGTTTTTT.

The J gene is TRBJ1-1, the V gene TRBV7-8, with 7 bases lining up with TRBD1. The CDR3 is 12 residues long. Germline trimming cut 6 bases from V and 6 bases from J; bases unmatched to any gene: 4. Germline CDR1 is SGHVS and CDR2 is FQNEAQ. As DNA, the CDR3 is TGTGCCAGCAGTTCCGGGACAGCTGAAGCTTTCTTT. This encodes CASSSGTAEAFF.

The CDR3 coding sequence is TGCGCCAGCAGCCAAGGAAGCGGGGTCGCCTACGAGCAGTACTTC. This gives the protein CASSQGSGVAYEQYF. The rearrangement uses TRBV4-3 and TRBJ2-7, with 7 positions matching TRBD2. The J segment lost 2 bases and the V segment lost 1 base, leaving 5 bases of the junction unmatched. Germline CDR1 is LGHNA and CDR2 is YSLEER. This CDR3 has 15 residues.

The chain recombines TRBV7-8 with TRBJ2-1, with unresolved D. The CDR3 is 15 amino acids. Germline V gene sequence: CDR1 SGHVS, CDR2 FQNEAQ. The V and J ends lost 5 bases and 2 bases respectively, with 13 bases between them. The DNA for the CDR3 is TGTGCCAGCAGCCGGGTCCTAGACCCCTACAATGAGCAGTTCTTC. Translating it yields CASSRVLDPYNEQFF.

This clone was picked up one time. The chain has TRBV27 and TRBJ2-7; 10 nucleotides line up with TRBD2. Trimming cost V 8 bases and J 5 bases; bases outside gene matches: 21. The CDR3 loop spans 18 amino acids. CDR1 MNHEY and CDR2 SMNVEV come from the germline V gene (reference sequence). The CDR3 spells CASGSRGLAGVNTNEQYF. The CDR3, as DNA: TGTGCCAGCGGTAGTAGGGGGCTAGCGGGAGTCAACACCAACGAGCAGTACTTC.

The chain is built from TRBV2 and TRBJ2-2; TRBD1 might be the D (6 bases). The CDR3 contains 13 residues. The V gene's germline CDR1 is SNHLY and CDR2 FYNNEI. V was cut by 5 bases and J by 6 bases, with 10 bases left in between. The chain's CDR3 is CASSPTGSGELFF. In nucleotides, the CDR3 is TGTGCCAGCAGTCCCACAGGGTCCGGGGAGCTGTTTTTT. The complete variable domain, with remaining parts taken from reference TRBV2 and TRBJ2-2, reads EPEVTQTPSHQVTQMGQEVILRCVPISNHLYFYWYRQILGQKVEFLVSFYNNEISEKSEIFDDQFSVERPDGSNFTLKIRSTKLEDSAMYFCASSPTGSGELFFGEGSRLTVL.

Remarks on this clone: The junction does not match germline at one end; this may be a read error. The chain uses TRBV28 and TRBJ1-2; TRBD1 agrees at 7 bases. The CDR3 spans 14 residues. Germline V CDR1 and CDR2: MDHEN, SYDVKM. The CDR3 DNA follows: TGTGCCAACAGTTTCCGGGACAGACACTATGGCTACACCTTC. It yields the protein CANSFRDRHYGYTF.

This clone was found many times. This chain connects TRBV4-3 to TRBJ1-4; maybe TRBD1 (5 bases). The CDR3 spans 16 residues. Germline V lookup: CDR1 LGHNA, CDR2 YSLEER. The V gene lost 4 bases and the J gene lost 6 bases, with 18 bases spanning the gap. The CDR3 region is CASSPTNQGLDEKLFF. DNA for the CDR3: TGCGCCAGCAGCCCCACAAATCAGGGCCTTGATGAAAAACTGTTTTTT.

In nucleotides, the CDR3 is TGTGCCAGCAGCTTAAACTACGAGCAGTACTTC. This encodes CASSLNYEQYF. The chain carries TRBV5-4 and TRBJ2-7; D remains unclear. V was pared by 2 bases and J by 3 bases, with 3 bases between. CDR1 and CDR2 from the germline V gene are SGHNT and YYREEE (reference sequence). The CDR3 has 11 residues.

This sequence joins TRBV6-6 and TRBJ1-6, with 8 bases lining up with TRBD1. V lost 6 bases, J lost 10 bases, and 11 bases stayed unmatched. Per the germline V gene, CDR1 is MNHNY and CDR2 is SVGAGI (reference sequence). CDR3 length: 15 residues. The CDR3 spells CASSPGQGVESPLHF. CDR3 DNA sequence: TGTGCCAGCAGCCCTGGACAGGGCGTAGAGTCACCCCTCCACTTT.

The V and J genes are TRBV6-5 and TRBJ1-6, with D possibly TRBD1 on 6 matching bases. V was pared by 10 bases and J by 9 bases, with 19 bases between. The CDR3 consists of 14 residues. The germline CDR1 and CDR2 sequences are MNHEY and SVGAGI. CDR3 nucleotides: TGTGCCACCGATGGGGGGACAAGGAGTTCACCCCTCCACTTT. It is translated as CATDGGTRSSPLHF.

The chain employs TRBV6-1 and TRBJ1-5; the D is unclear. Germline V gene sequence: CDR1 MNHNS, CDR2 SASEGT. Trimming removed 5 bases at V and 5 bases at J, with 10 bases between. There are 13 residues in the CDR3. The CDR3 coding sequence is TGTGCCAGCAGTCCCCAGACCTATCAGCCCCAGCATTTT. It specifies CASSPQTYQPQHF.

The rearrangement links TRBV7-7 to TRBJ2-5; 7 positions match TRBD2. With V trimmed by 1 base and J by 5 bases, 13 bases remained unmatched. CDR1 is SSHAT, CDR2 FNYEAQ, per germline (reference sequence). This CDR3 spans 17 amino acids. The chain's CDR3 is CASSLGGTAGNRETQYF. The CDR3 DNA reads as TGTGCCAGCAGCTTAGGGGGTACAGCGGGAAACAGGGAGACCCAGTACTTC.

The J gene is TRBJ2-7, the V gene TRBV4-1, with 7 bases identical to TRBD1. V shed 0 bases and J 2 bases; nucleotides not matched to a gene: 10. Per the germline V gene, CDR1 is MGHRA and CDR2 is YSYEKL. This CDR3 is built from 17 residues. CDR3 nucleotides: TGCGCCAGCAGCCAAGATACGACTTTCGACAGGGCCTACGAGCAGTACTTC. Translating gives CASSQDTTFDRAYEQYF.

The J gene is TRBJ2-3, the V gene TRBV6-6; no firm D call. The CDR3 loop spans 15 amino acids. Germline lookup yields CDR1 MNHNY and CDR2 SVGAGI (reference sequence). V gave up 0 bases and J gave up 0 bases, with 7 bases separating them. The CDR3 is CASSYSETSTDTQYF. The CDR3 DNA is TGTGCCAGCAGTTACTCCGAGACTAGCACAGATACGCAGTATTTT.

CDR3 sequence (DNA): TGTGCCAGCAGCTTAGAGTTAGATGGACGGAAAACTTTCTTT. It encodes CASSLELDGRKTFF. The chain carries TRBV7-2 and TRBJ1-1, with D unclear. Germline CDR1 and CDR2: SGHTA and FQGNSA. V was clipped by 1 base and J by 12 bases, with 18 bases between them. The CDR3 has 14 amino acids.

This clone was recorded only once. V gene TRBV7-7 combines with J gene TRBJ2-7; no firm D call. Germline CDR1 and CDR2: SSHAT and FNYEAQ (reference sequence). V shed 1 base and J shed 5 bases, with 21 bases lying between them. This CDR3 comprises 17 residues. The CDR3, as DNA: TGTGCCAGCAGCTTAGTGGTTTGGCCATCGGCAGCCCACGAGCAGTACTTC. Translating gives CASSLVVWPSAAHEQYF.